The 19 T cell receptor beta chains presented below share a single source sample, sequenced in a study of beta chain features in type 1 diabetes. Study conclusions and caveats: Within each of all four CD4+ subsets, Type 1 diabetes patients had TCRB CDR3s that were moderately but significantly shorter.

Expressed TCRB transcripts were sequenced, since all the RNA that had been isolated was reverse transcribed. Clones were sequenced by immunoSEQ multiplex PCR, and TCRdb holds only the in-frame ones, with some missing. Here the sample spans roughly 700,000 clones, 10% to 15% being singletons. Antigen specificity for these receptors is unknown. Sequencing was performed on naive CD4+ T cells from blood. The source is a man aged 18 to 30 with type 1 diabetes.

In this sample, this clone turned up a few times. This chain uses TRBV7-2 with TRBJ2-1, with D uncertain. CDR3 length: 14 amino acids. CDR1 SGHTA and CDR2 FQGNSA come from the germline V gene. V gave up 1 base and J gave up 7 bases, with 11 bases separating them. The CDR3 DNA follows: TGTGCCAGCAGCTTAGGTTTCGAACTAAATGAGCAGTTCTTC. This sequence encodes CASSLGFELNEQFF.

The CDR3 sequence: CAWSVGGPPVGQYF. CDR3 nucleotides: TGTGCCTGGAGTGTTGGAGGACCCCCGGTGGGGCAGTACTTC. The rearrangement uses TRBV30 and TRBJ2-7, with D tentatively TRBD2 (5 bases). CDR3 size: 14 residues. Trimming removed 0 bases from V and 9 bases from J, with 18 bases in between. The germline gives CDR1 GTSNPN, CDR2 SVGIG (reference sequence). Looking up the rest from reference TRBV30 and TRBJ2-7 gives the full variable domain: SQTIHQWPATLVQPVGSPLSLECTVEGTSNPNLYWYRQAAGRGLQLLFYSVGIGQISSEVPQNLSASRPQDRQFILSSKKLLLSDSGFYLCAWSVGGPPVGQYFGPGTRLTVT.

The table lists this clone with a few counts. For the CDR3, the DNA is TGTGCCAGTAGCTATGACGGACACACTGAAGCTTTCTTT. Its protein product is CASSYDGHTEAFF. The chain employs TRBV19 and TRBJ1-1; no clear D. V gave up 6 bases and J gave up 3 bases, with 11 bases separating them. The CDR3 loop spans 13 amino acids. CDR1 and CDR2 (germline): LNHDA, SQIVND (reference sequence).

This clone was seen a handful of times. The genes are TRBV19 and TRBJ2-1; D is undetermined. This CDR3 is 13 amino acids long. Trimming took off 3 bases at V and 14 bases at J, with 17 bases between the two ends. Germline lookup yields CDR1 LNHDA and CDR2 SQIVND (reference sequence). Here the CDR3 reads CASSIGRAMAEFF. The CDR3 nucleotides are TGTGCCAGTAGTATTGGACGGGCAATGGCGGAGTTCTTC.

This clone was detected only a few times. The CDR3 is CSATGHYEQYF. CDR3 sequence (DNA): TGCAGTGCTACCGGACACTACGAGCAGTACTTC. J is TRBJ2-7 and V is TRBV20-1, with D tentatively TRBD1 (5 bases). Germline V gives CDR1 DFQATT, CDR2 SNEGSKA (reference sequence). The CDR3 totals 11 residues. Deletions cut 4 bases from V and 3 bases from J, with 7 bases between.

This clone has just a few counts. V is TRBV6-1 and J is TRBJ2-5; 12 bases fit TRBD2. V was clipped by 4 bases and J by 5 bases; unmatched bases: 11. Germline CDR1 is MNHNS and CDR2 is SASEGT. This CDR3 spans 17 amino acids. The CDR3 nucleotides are TGTGCCAGCAGTGCGGGGCGAACTAGCGGGGGGAGTGAGACCCAGTACTTC. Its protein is CASSAGRTSGGSETQYF.

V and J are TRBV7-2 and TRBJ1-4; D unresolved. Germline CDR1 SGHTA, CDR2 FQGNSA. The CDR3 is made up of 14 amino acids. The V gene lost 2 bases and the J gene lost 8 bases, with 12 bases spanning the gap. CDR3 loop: CASSLRLVNEKLFF. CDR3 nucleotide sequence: TGTGCCAGCAGCTTACGGCTGGTTAACGAAAAACTGTTTTTT.

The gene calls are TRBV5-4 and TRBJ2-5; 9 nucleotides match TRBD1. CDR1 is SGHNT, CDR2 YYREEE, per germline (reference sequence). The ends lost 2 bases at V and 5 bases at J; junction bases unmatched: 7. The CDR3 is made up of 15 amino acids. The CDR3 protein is CASSFTTGGRETQYF. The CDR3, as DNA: TGTGCCAGCAGCTTCACAACAGGGGGCCGCGAGACCCAGTACTTC.

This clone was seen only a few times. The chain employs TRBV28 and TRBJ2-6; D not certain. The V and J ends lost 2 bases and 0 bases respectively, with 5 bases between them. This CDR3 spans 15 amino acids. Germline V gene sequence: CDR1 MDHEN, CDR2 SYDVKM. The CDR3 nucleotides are TGTGCCAGCAGTTTAGGTAGCTCTGGGGCCAACGTCCTGACTTTC. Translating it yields CASSLGSSGANVLTF. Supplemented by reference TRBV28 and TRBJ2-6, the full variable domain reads DVKVTQSSRYLVKRTGEKVFLECVQDMDHENMFWYRQDPGLGLRLIYFSYDVKMKEKGDIPEGYSVSREKKERFSLILESASTNQTSMYLCASSLGSSGANVLTFGAGSRLTVL.

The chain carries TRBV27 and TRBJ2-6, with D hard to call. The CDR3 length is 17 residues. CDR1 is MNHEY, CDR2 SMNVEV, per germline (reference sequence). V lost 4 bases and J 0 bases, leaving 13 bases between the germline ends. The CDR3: CASSSLWTNSGANVLTF. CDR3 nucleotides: TGTGCCAGCAGTTCTCTATGGACGAACTCTGGGGCCAACGTCCTGACTTTC.

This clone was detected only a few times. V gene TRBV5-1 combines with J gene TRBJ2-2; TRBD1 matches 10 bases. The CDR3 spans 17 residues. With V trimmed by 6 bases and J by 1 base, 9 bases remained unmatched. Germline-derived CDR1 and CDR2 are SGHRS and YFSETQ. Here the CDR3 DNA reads TGCGCCAGCAACCCTTCCGGGACAGGGGTGAACACCGGGGAGCTGTTTTTT. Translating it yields CASNPSGTGVNTGELFF.

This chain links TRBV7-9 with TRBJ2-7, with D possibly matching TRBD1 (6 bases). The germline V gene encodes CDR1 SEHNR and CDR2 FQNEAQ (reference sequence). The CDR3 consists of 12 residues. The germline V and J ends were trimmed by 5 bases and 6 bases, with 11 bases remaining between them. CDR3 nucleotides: TGTGCCAGCAGCCGCACAGGGACCGAGCAGTACTTC. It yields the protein CASSRTGTEQYF.

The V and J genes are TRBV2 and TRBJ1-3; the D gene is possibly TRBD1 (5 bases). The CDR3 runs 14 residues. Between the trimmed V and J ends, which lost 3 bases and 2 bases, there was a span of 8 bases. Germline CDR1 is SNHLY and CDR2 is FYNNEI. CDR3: CASSESGTGNTIYF. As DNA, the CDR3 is TGTGCCAGCAGTGAGTCAGGGACTGGAAACACCATATATTTT.

As DNA, the CDR3 is TGCGCCAGCAGCTCTAGCGAACCTAGCACAGATACGCAGTATTTT. It yields the protein CASSSSEPSTDTQYF. The rearrangement links TRBV5-1 to TRBJ2-3; the D gene is possibly TRBD2 (6 bases). Germline lookup yields CDR1 SGHRS and CDR2 YFSETQ. V shed 3 bases and J shed 0 bases, with 11 bases lying between them. This CDR3 is built from 15 residues.

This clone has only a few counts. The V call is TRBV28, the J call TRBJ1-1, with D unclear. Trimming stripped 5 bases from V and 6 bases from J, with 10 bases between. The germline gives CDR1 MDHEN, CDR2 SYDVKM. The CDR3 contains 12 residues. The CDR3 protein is CASSPPGAEAFF. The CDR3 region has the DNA TGTGCCAGCAGTCCCCCCGGGGCTGAAGCTTTCTTT.

The CDR3 sequence is CASKETQYF. CDR3 DNA: TGTGCCAGCAAAGAGACCCAGTACTTC. The chain carries TRBV2 and TRBJ2-5; D gene uncertain. V lost 7 bases to trimming and J lost 3 bases, with 0 bases between them. The CDR3 covers 9 residues. Germline values: CDR1 SNHLY, CDR2 FYNNEI.

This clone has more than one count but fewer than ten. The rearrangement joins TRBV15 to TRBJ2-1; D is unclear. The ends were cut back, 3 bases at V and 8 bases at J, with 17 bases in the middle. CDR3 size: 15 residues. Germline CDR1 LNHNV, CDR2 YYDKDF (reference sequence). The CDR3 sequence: CATSSSLGSRDEQFF. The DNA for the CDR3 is TGTGCCACCAGCAGTTCTCTCGGCTCCCGGGATGAGCAGTTCTTC.

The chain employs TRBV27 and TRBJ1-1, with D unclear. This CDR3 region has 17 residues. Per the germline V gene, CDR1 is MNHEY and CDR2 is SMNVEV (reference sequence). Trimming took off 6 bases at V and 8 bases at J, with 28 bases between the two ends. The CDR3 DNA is TGTGCCAGCAGGGTCCGGGCTCAGAGTTCCCTTGTGTGGGAAGCTTTCTTT. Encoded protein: CASRVRAQSSLVWEAFF.

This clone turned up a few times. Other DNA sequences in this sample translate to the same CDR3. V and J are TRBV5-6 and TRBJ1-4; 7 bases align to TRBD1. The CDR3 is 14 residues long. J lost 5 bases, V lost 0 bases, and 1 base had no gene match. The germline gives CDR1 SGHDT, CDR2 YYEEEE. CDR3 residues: CASSLGQGNEKLFF. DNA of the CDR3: TGTGCCAGCAGCTTGGGACAGGGAAATGAAAAACTGTTTTTT.